What follows are 23 T cell receptor beta chains derived from one specimen sequenced in a study of Tregs in tolerant kidney transplant recipients. This table comes from immunoSEQ multiplex PCR, and its TCRdb copy is limited to in-frame clones, with some not included. The sample yields about 100,000 clones, over 85% seen once. Sequenced material: CD4+ T cells from blood, taken before the transplant. The origin of the receptors is a human donor who received a combined kidney and bone marrow transplant.

The chain couples TRBV4-2 to TRBJ2-3; 7 bases line up with TRBD2. Germline CDR1 reads LGHNA; CDR2 reads YNFKEQ. V lost 0 bases to trimming and J lost 2 bases; unmatched junction nucleotides: 5. CDR3 length equals 16 residues. CDR3: CASSQDRAGATDTQYF. As DNA, the CDR3 is TGTGCCAGCAGCCAAGATCGGGCGGGAGCCACAGATACGCAGTATTTT.

The chain couples TRBV7-3 to TRBJ2-6; 8 bases agree with TRBD2. Germline assignment: CDR1 SGHTA and CDR2 FQGTGA. The CDR3 extends over 18 amino acids. V was clipped by 5 bases and J by 2 bases; unmatched bases: 11. The CDR3 nucleotides are TGTGCCAGCAGCCCTGCTAGCGGGTGGAGCACTGGGGCCAACGTCCTGACTTTC. It translates to CASSPASGWSTGANVLTF. Variable domain in full (rest from reference TRBV7-3 and TRBJ2-6): GAGVSQTPSNKVTEKGKYVELRCDPISGHTALYWYRQSLGQGPEFLIYFQGTGAADDSGLPNDRFFAVRPEGSVSTLKIQRTERGDSAVYLCASSPASGWSTGANVLTFGAGSRLTVL.

This clone was seen a single time. The gene calls are TRBV4-1 and TRBJ2-1; 7 nucleotides line up with TRBD2. The CDR3 totals 15 residues. The germline V gene encodes CDR1 MGHRA and CDR2 YSYEKL. V lost 3 bases, J lost 3 bases, and 5 bases stayed unmatched. CDR3 nucleotide sequence: TGCGCCAGCAGCCAGGCCGGGACTAACTACAATGAGCAGTTCTTC. The encoded protein is CASSQAGTNYNEQFF.

Worth noting for this clone: At one end the junction does not follow the germline gene, possibly because of a read error. This specimen includes other DNA sequences encoding the same CDR3. The CDR3 reads CASSIAGLRNSPLHF. CDR3 nucleotides: TGTGCCAGTAGTATAGCGGGACTTAGAAATTCCCCCCTCCACTTT. V usage is TRBV19 and J usage is TRBJ1-6; tentative D call: TRBD1 (5 bases). Germline V gene sequence: CDR1 LNHDA, CDR2 SQIVND (reference sequence). This CDR3 has 15 residues.

This chain uses TRBV7-3 with TRBJ2-3; weak D call: TRBD2 (7 bases). Germline V gives CDR1 SGHTA, CDR2 FQGTGA. The CDR3 consists of 18 residues. Trimming took off 4 bases at V and 1 base at J, with 21 bases between the two ends. The CDR3 region is CASSSGAAGALGTDTQYF. DNA of the CDR3: TGTGCCAGCAGCTCGGGGGCGGCGGGAGCGTTGGGCACAGATACGCAGTATTTT.

The rearrangement uses TRBV5-5 and TRBJ2-7; no clear D gene. With 4 bases removed from V and 4 bases from J, the gap between germline ends came to 9 bases. CDR1 SGHKS and CDR2 YYEKEE come from the germline V gene (reference sequence). This CDR3 spans 12 amino acids. CDR3 sequence reads: CASSHTQYEQYF. For the CDR3, the DNA is TGTGCCAGCAGCCATACCCAGTACGAGCAGTACTTC.

The gene calls are TRBV18 and TRBJ1-2, with D possibly being TRBD1 (6 bases). The V gene's germline CDR1 is KGHSH and CDR2 LQKENI. Trimming left V 3 bases short and J 8 bases short, with 19 bases between. The CDR3 has 15 amino acids. Written as DNA, the CDR3 is TGTGCCAGCTCACCCCTACAGGGAGCCTCGAGGGGCTACACCTTC. Its protein is CASSPLQGASRGYTF.

The chain links TRBV6-6 to TRBJ2-7, with TRBD1 matching over 7 bases. Germline V lookup: CDR1 MNHNY, CDR2 SVGAGI (reference sequence). Trimming at V came to 5 bases and at J to 0 bases, leaving 1 base not matched to a gene. The CDR3 has 13 residues. The CDR3 nucleotides are TGTGCCAGCAGTCGGACAGGCTCCTACGAGCAGTACTTC. As protein: CASSRTGSYEQYF.

The genes are TRBV7-2 and TRBJ2-7; weak D call: TRBD1 (5 bases). This CDR3 has 13 amino acids. Deletions cut 4 bases from V and 4 bases from J, with 11 bases between. Germline CDR1 reads SGHTA; CDR2 reads FQGNSA. CDR3 sequence (DNA): TGTGCCAGCAGCTACCCAGGGATTTACGAGCAGTACTTC. Translation gives CASSYPGIYEQYF. Together with reference TRBV7-2 and TRBJ2-7, the CDR3 gives the full variable domain: GAGVSQSPSNKVTEKGKDVELRCDPISGHTALYWYRQSLGQGLEFLIYFQGNSAPDKSGLPSDRFSAERTGGSVSTLTIQRTQQEDSAVYLCASSYPGIYEQYFGPGTRLTVT.

This clone was seen just once. V and J are TRBV28 and TRBJ1-2, with D possibly TRBD1 on 6 matching bases. Germline lookup yields CDR1 MDHEN and CDR2 SYDVKM. Trimming removed 3 bases from V and 1 base from J, with 12 bases in between. CDR3 length: 15 residues. CDR3 in amino acids: CASSFRGQINYGYTF. As DNA, the CDR3 is TGTGCCAGCAGTTTTCGAGGACAGATTAACTATGGCTACACCTTC.

On this clone: The junction differs from germline at one of its ends, possibly a read error. Other DNA sequences in the sample encode the same CDR3. The V gene is TRBV7-9, the J gene TRBJ1-6; tentative D call: TRBD1 (6 bases). The CDR3 is 15 residues long. Germline V gives CDR1 SEHNR, CDR2 FQNEAQ (reference sequence). Written as DNA, the CDR3 is TGTGCCAGCAGCTTTGACCAGGGGCTGTATTCCCCCCTCCACTTT. It translates to CASSFDQGLYSPLHF.

The chain has TRBV7-9 and TRBJ1-2; D is ambiguous. CDR1 and CDR2 (germline): SEHNR, FQNEAQ (reference sequence). V lost 2 bases and J 4 bases, leaving 11 bases between the germline ends. This CDR3 is built from 14 residues. For the CDR3, the DNA is TGTGCCAGCAGCTTATATGAGGGTGTCTATGGCTACACCTTC. The encoded protein is CASSLYEGVYGYTF.

The genes are TRBV23-1 and TRBJ2-1; TRBD1 matches 12 bases. TRBV23-1 is classed as an ORF, of uncertain function. J was trimmed by 4 bases and V by 3 bases; bases with no gene match: 16. The CDR3 runs to 20 residues. The chain's CDR3 is CASSQYVPGQGAKTYNEQFF. The CDR3, as DNA: TGCGCCAGCAGTCAGTACGTCCCGGGACAGGGGGCGAAAACTTACAATGAGCAGTTCTTC.

The chain couples TRBV6-6 to TRBJ2-1, with 11 nucleotides matching TRBD2. The junction had 5 bases not matched to a gene; V was cut back by 6 bases and J by 4 bases. The CDR3 totals 15 residues. Germline V gene lookup returns CDR1 MNHNY and CDR2 SVGAGI (reference sequence). CDR3 amino acids: CASRPGTSGYNEQFF. The DNA of the CDR3 is TGTGCCAGCAGACCTGGGACTAGCGGTTACAATGAGCAGTTCTTC.

This clone was seen a handful of times. The chain links TRBV19 to TRBJ1-1; D unresolved. V lost 6 bases and J 1 base, leaving 12 bases between the germline ends. This CDR3 spans 14 amino acids. Germline loops: CDR1 LNHDA, CDR2 SQIVND (reference sequence). The CDR3 loop reads CASRRTRGNTEAFF. The CDR3 nucleotides read TGTGCCAGTAGGAGGACTCGGGGGAACACTGAAGCTTTCTTT.

This clone was recorded only once. The rearrangement links TRBV7-2 to TRBJ2-7; the D gene is possibly TRBD2 (7 bases). Germline CDR1 and CDR2: SGHTA and FQGNSA. The CDR3 is 14 residues long. V was cut by 4 bases and J by 7 bases, with 17 bases left in between. The CDR3 is CASSSHWGGREQYF. CDR3 in DNA: TGTGCCAGCAGCTCTCATTGGGGGGGGCGGGAGCAGTACTTC.

The rearrangement uses TRBV9 and TRBJ2-5, with 10 bases matching TRBD1. CDR1 is SGDLS and CDR2 is YYNGEE in the germline V gene. V was pared by 4 bases and J by 5 bases, with 11 bases of the junction left unmatched. The CDR3 covers 16 residues. CDR3 residues: CASSPRGTGARETQYF. As DNA, the CDR3 is TGTGCCAGCAGCCCACGGGGGACAGGGGCGCGGGAGACCCAGTACTTC.

This chain links TRBV28 with TRBJ1-4; 8 bases line up with TRBD1. The V and J ends lost 6 bases and 1 base, in that order; junction bases with no gene match: 13. Germline CDR1 and CDR2: MDHEN and SYDVKM. This CDR3 has 18 residues. The CDR3 DNA reads TGTGCCAGCAGCCCTGGACAGGGAGTCAAGGGAACTAATGAAAAACTGTTTTTT. It is translated as CASSPGQGVKGTNEKLFF.

This rearrangement joins TRBV5-1 to TRBJ2-1, with 7 bases matching TRBD2. The V segment lost 2 bases and the J segment 6 bases; nucleotides outside the gene matches: 8. Germline-derived CDR1 and CDR2 are SGHRS and YFSETQ. The CDR3 extends over 15 amino acids. The CDR3 sequence is CASSFGRGGGNEQFF. The CDR3 region has the DNA TGCGCCAGCAGCTTCGGACGCGGGGGTGGCAATGAGCAGTTCTTC.

V and J are TRBV10-3 and TRBJ1-5; 8 nucleotides align to TRBD1. Losses at the gene ends were 0 bases for V and 6 bases for J; bases not matched to a gene: 16. Germline V lookup: CDR1 ENHRY, CDR2 SYGVKD. CDR3 length: 19 amino acids. CDR3 nucleotides: TGTGCCATCAGTGAGTCCAAAGGGACAGGACTCCCGGGCCGTCAGCCCCAGCATTTT. Translating it yields CAISESKGTGLPGRQPQHF.

The chain joins TRBV5-1 to TRBJ2-1; the match to TRBD2 covers 9 bases. Trimming cost V 4 bases and J 1 base; bases outside gene matches: 6. The CDR3 consists of 16 residues. Germline CDR1 reads SGHRS; CDR2 reads YFSETQ. This chain's CDR3 is CASSALAGASYNEQFF. The DNA of the CDR3 is TGCGCCAGCAGCGCCTTAGCGGGAGCGTCCTACAATGAGCAGTTCTTC. Drawing the rest from reference TRBV5-1 and TRBJ2-1, the complete variable domain is KAGVTQTPRYLIKTRGQQVTLSCSPISGHRSVSWYQQTPGQGLQFLFEYFSETQRNKGNFPGRFSGRQFSNSRSEMNVSTLELGDSALYLCASSALAGASYNEQFFGPGTRLTVL.

The chain uses TRBV18 and TRBJ2-1; no definite D call. Germline V CDR1 and CDR2: KGHSH, LQKENI. The CDR3 runs to 15 residues. Trimming took 0 bases from V and 0 from J, leaving 6 bases between them. CDR3 sequence: CASSPPGPSYNEQFF. CDR3 DNA: TGTGCCAGCTCACCACCGGGCCCCTCCTACAATGAGCAGTTCTTC.

This sequence joins TRBV5-1 and TRBJ1-5, with D possibly TRBD1 on 5 matching bases. The CDR3 has 14 residues. Trimming took 0 bases from V and 5 from J, leaving 9 bases between them. Per germline, CDR1 SGHRS and CDR2 YFSETQ. CDR3 bases: TGCGCCAGCAGCTTGGCTTTAGGGGATCAGCCCCAGCATTTT. This sequence encodes CASSLALGDQPQHF.